The 10 T cell receptor beta chains below all came from one sample that was sequenced in a study of molecular identifiers for immune sequencing clone quantification. TCRdb reanalysed the PCR reads using MiXCR and keeps one entry per CDR3 protein. The data hold roughly 7,700 distinct CDR3 sequences, with around 33% observed a single time. Sequencing used naive CD8+ T cells from blood, with Jurkat cell RNA spiked in. Documented subset: FACS-sorted CD8+CD4-CCR7+CD45RA+ naive T cells. The receptors stem from a human donor in good health. Some libraries in this study had Jurkat cell RNA spiked in.

In this sample, this clonotype is medium-sized (0.01 to 0.1%). The rearrangement joins TRBV5-6 to TRBJ2-7, with D possibly being TRBD1 (5 bases). This CDR3 comprises 16 residues. The germline V gene has CDR1 SGHDT and CDR2 YYEEEE. V lost 3 bases and J 4 bases, leaving 20 bases between the germline ends. CDR3 coding DNA: TGTGCCAGCAGCTCGATGAAAGTAGGGGCCTCTTACGAGCAGTACTTC. Encoded protein: CASSSMKVGASYEQYF. Complete variable domain (other parts from reference TRBV5-6 and TRBJ2-7): DAGVTQSPTHLIKTRGQQVTLRCSPKSGHDTVSWYQQALGQGPQFIFQYYEEEERQRGNFPDRFSGHQFPNYSSELNVNALLLGDSALYLCASSSMKVGASYEQYFGPGTRLTVT.

The chain carries TRBV28 and TRBJ2-2, with a possible D match to TRBD1 (5 bases). The CDR3 contains 13 residues. The V end lost 2 bases, the J end lost 8 bases, and 9 bases lay between the germline ends. Germline V gene data show CDR1 as MDHEN and CDR2 as SYDVKM. The CDR3 region is CASSLRQGGELFF. CDR3 bases: TGTGCCAGCAGTTTACGGCAGGGAGGGGAGCTGTTTTTT.

There are a few counts of this clonotype. The genes are TRBV7-2 and TRBJ2-7, with D perhaps being TRBD1 or TRBD2 (5 bases each). Germline loops: CDR1 SGHTA, CDR2 FQGNSA. The length of the CDR3 is 14 residues. V shed 5 bases and J shed 1 base, with 12 bases lying between them. The CDR3 loop is CASSPRDRSYEQYF. The DNA for the CDR3 is TGTGCCAGCAGCCCCCGGGACCGATCCTACGAGCAGTACTTC.

In its sample, this clonotype was seen a few times. This chain links TRBV10-2 with TRBJ2-2; D is ambiguous. The V gene's germline CDR1 is WSHSY and CDR2 SAAADI. This CDR3 is 13 amino acids long. The ends were cut back, 6 bases at V and 1 base at J, with 6 bases in the middle. The DNA of the CDR3 is TGCGCCAGCAGGGACGGGAACACCGGGGAGCTGTTTTTT. Residues: CASRDGNTGELFF.

This clonotype was counted between two and nine times. The CDR3 sequence is CASGPPPGRTNEKLFF. The CDR3 coding sequence is TGTGCTAGTGGTCCCCCCCCGGGACGAACTAATGAAAAACTGTTTTTT. The chain employs TRBV12-5 and TRBJ1-4; possible D gene TRBD1, 5 bases. The V end was cut by 5 bases, the J end by 1 base, with 14 bases between. The germline V gene has CDR1 LGHNT and CDR2 FRNRAP. CDR3 length: 16 amino acids.

The sample holds one count of this clonotype. Compared with germline, one end of the junction differs, possibly owing to a read error. This rearrangement joins TRBV7-2 to TRBJ2-7; 7 positions agree with TRBD1. CDR3 length: 15 residues. The V gene's germline CDR1 is SGHTA and CDR2 FQGNSA. CDR3 protein: CASSLASTGWYEQNF. CDR3 nucleotides: TGTGCCAGCAGCTTAGCATCGACAGGGTGGTACGAGCAGAACTTC.

Relative to its sample, this clonotype is medium-sized. The chain has TRBV28 and TRBJ1-5; D may be TRBD1 (6 bases). V lost 8 bases and J lost 4, with 9 bases in between. The CDR3 has 12 amino acids. Germline CDR1 reads MDHEN; CDR2 reads SYDVKM. The CDR3 bases are TGTGCCAGCGGGAGGGGGAATCAGCCCCAGCATTTT. It specifies CASGRGNQPQHF.

The table lists this clonotype with a few counts. This sequence joins TRBV9 and TRBJ2-7, with 10 bases that match TRBD1. The V gene's germline CDR1 is SGDLS and CDR2 YYNGEE. Losses at the gene ends were 3 bases for V and 6 bases for J; bases not matched to a gene: 9. This CDR3 is built from 15 residues. Written as DNA, the CDR3 is TGTGCCAGCAGCGCAACTGGGACAGGGGACGCCGAGCAGTACTTC. Its translation is CASSATGTGDAEQYF.

This chain links TRBV27 with TRBJ1-4; maybe TRBD1 (5 bases). Trimming removed 3 bases from V and 8 bases from J, with 13 bases in between. This CDR3 spans 14 amino acids. The V gene's germline CDR1 is MNHEY and CDR2 SMNVEV (reference sequence). CDR3 coding DNA: TGTGCCAGCAGTTTCGGGGCTTCAGGGGAAAAACTGTTTTTT. Translation gives CASSFGASGEKLFF.

Concerning this clonotype itself: The junction and the germline gene differ at one end; a read error may be behind it. This rearrangement joins TRBV11-2 to TRBJ2-3; D unclear. The CDR3 extends over 13 amino acids. Germline V lookup: CDR1 SGHAT, CDR2 FQNNGV. CDR3 region: CASSPEVTATQYF. The CDR3 bases are TGTGCCAGCAGCCCCGAAGTCACAGCTACGCAGTATTTT. Full variable domain (outside the CDR3, taken from reference TRBV11-2 and TRBJ2-3): EAGVAQSPRYKIIEKRQSVAFWCNPISGHATLYWYQQILGQGPKLLIQFQNNGVVDDSQLPKDRFSAERLKGVDSTLKIQPAKLEDSAVYLCASSPEVTATQYFGPGTRLTVL.